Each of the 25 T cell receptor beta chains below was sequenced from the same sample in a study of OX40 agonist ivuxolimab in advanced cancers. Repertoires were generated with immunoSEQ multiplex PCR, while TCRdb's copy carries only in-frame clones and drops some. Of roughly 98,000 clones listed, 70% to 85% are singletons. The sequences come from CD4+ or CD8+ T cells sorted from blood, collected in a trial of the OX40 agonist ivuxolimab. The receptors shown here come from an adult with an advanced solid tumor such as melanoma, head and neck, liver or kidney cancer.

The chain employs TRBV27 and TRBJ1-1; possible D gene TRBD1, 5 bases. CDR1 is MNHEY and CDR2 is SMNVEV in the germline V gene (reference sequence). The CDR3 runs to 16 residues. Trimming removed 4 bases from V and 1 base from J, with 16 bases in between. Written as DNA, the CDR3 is TGTGCCAGCAGTTCTAACCTCGGGGGGGGGAACACTGAAGCTTTCTTT. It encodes CASSSNLGGGNTEAFF.

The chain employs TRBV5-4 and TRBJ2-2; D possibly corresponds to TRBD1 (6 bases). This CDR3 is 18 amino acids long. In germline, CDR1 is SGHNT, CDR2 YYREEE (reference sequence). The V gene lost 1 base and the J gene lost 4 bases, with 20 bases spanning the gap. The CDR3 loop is CASSLPQPGTSGTGELFF. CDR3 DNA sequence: TGTGCCAGCAGCTTGCCCCAACCCGGGACAAGTGGCACCGGGGAGCTGTTTTTT.

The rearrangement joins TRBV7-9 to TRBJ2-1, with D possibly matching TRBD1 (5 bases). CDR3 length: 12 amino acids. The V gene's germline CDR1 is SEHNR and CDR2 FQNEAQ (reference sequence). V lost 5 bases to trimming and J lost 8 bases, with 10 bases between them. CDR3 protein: CASSLGVDEQFF. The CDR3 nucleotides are TGTGCCAGCAGCCTAGGGGTGGATGAGCAGTTCTTC.

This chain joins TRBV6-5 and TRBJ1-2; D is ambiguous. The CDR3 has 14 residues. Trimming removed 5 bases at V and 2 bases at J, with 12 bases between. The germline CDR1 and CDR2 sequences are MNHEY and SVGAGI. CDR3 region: CASSEVVGNYGYTF. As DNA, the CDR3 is TGTGCCAGCAGTGAAGTTGTCGGAAACTATGGCTACACCTTC.

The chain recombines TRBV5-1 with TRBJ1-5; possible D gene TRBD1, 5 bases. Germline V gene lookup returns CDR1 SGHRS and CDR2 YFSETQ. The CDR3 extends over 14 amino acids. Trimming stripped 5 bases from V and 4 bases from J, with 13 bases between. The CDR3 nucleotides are TGCGCCAGCAGTCGGGACGGAGCTAATCAGCCCCAGCATTTT. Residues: CASSRDGANQPQHF.

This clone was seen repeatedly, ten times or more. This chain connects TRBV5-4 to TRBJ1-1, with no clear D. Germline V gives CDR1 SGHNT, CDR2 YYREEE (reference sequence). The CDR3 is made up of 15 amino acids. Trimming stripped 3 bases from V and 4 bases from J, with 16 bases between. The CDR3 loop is CASSSRGAGSTEAFF. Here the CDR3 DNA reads TGTGCCAGCAGCTCGCGGGGAGCGGGGAGCACTGAAGCTTTCTTT. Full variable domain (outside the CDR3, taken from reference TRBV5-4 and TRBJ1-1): ETGVTQSPTHLIKTRGQQVTLRCSSQSGHNTVSWYQQALGQGPQFIFQYYREEENGRGNFPPRFSGLQFPNYSSELNVNALELDDSALYLCASSSRGAGSTEAFFGQGTRLTVV.

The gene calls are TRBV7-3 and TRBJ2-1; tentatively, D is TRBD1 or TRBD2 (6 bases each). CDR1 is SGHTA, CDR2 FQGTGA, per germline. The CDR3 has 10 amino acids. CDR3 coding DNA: TGTGTCCGGGGGCGGAATGAGCAGTTCTTC. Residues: CVRGRNEQFF. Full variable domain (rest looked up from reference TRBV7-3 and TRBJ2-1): GAGVSQTPSNKVTEKGKYVELRCDPISGHTALYWYRQSLGQGPEFLIYFQGTGAADDSGLPNDRFFAVRPEGSVSTLKIQRTERGDSAVYLCVRGRNEQFFGPGTRLTVL.

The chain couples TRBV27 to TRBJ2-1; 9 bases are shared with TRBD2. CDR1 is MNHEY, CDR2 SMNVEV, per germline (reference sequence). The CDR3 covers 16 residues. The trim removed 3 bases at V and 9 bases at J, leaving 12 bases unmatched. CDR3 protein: CASSFLRGLAGSEQFF. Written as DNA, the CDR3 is TGTGCCAGCAGTTTCCTCAGGGGTCTAGCGGGAAGTGAGCAGTTCTTC.

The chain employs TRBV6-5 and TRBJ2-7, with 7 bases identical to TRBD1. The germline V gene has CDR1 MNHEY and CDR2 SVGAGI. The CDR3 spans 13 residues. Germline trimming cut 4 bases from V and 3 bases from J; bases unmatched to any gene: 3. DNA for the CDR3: TGTGCCAGCAGTTCAGGGACAGTCTACGAGCAGTACTTC. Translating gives CASSSGTVYEQYF.

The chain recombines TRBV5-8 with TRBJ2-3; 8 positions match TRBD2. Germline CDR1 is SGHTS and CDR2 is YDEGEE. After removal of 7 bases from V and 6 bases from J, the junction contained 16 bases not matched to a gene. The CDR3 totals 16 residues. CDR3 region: CASGSGGRGRTDTQYF. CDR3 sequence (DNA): TGTGCCAGCGGCTCGGGGGGGCGCGGTCGGACGGATACGCAGTATTTT. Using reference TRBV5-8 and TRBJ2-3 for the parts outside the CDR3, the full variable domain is EAGVTQSPTHLIKTRGQQATLRCSPISGHTSVYWYQQALGLGLQFLLWYDEGEERNRGNFPPRFSGRQFPNYSSELNVNALELEDSALYLCASGSGGRGRTDTQYFGPGTRLTVL.

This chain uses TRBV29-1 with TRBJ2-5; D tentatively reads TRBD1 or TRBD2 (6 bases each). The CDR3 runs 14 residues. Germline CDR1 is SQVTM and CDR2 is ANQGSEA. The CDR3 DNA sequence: TGCAGTTGGAGAGGGGGGCATGGCAAGGAGACCCAGTACTTC. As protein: CSWRGGHGKETQYF.

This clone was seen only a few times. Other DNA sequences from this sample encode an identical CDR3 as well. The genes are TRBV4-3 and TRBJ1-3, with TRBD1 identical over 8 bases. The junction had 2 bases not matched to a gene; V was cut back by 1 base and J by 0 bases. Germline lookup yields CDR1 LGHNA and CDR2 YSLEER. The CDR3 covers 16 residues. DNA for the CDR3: TGCGCCAGCAGCCAAGTTCAGGGGGCCTCTGGAAACACCATATATTTT. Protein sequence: CASSQVQGASGNTIYF.

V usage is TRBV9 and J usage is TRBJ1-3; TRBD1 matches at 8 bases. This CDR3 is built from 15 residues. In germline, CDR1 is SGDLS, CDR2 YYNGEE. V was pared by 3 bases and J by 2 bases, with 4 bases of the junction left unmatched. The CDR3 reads CASSAGDRPGNTIYF. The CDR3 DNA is TGTGCCAGCAGCGCCGGGGACAGGCCTGGAAACACCATATATTTT.

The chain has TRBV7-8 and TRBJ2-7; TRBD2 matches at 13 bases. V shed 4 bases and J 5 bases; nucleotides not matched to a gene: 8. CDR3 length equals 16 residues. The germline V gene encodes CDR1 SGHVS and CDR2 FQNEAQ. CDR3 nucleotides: TGTGCCAGCAGCTCCCGGACTAGCGGGAGTCACGACGAGCAGTACTTC. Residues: CASSSRTSGSHDEQYF.

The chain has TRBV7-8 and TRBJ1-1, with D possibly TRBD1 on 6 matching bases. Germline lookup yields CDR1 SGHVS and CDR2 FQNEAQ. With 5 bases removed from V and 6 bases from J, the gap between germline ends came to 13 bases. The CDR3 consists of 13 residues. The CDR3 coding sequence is TGTGCCAGCAGCACAAACAGGGTAGCTGAAGCTTTCTTT. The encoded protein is CASSTNRVAEAFF.

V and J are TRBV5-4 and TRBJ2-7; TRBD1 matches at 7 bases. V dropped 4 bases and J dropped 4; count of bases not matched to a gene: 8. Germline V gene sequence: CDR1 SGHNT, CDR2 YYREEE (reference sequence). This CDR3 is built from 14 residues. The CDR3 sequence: CASSPRTGGYEQYF. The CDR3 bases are TGTGCCAGCAGCCCTCGGACAGGCGGATACGAGCAGTACTTC.

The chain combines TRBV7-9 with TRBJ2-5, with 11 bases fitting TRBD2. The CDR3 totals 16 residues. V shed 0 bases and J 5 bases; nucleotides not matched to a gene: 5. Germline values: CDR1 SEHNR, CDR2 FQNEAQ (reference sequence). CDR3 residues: CASSLALAGGRETQYF. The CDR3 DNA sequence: TGTGCCAGCAGCTTAGCCCTAGCGGGGGGACGGGAGACCCAGTACTTC.

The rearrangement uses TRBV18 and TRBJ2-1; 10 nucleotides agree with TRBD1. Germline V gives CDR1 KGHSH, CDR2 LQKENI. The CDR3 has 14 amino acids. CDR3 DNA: TGTGCGACTCGACCGGGACAGGGGAGGAATGAGCAGTTCTTC. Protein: CATRPGQGRNEQFF.

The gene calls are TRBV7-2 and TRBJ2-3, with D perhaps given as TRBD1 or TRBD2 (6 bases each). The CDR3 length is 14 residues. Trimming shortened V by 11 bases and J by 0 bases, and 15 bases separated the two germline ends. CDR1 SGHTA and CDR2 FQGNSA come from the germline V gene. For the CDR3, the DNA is TGTGCCGTTACTTCGGGGGCTAGCACAGATACGCAGTATTTT. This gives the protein CAVTSGASTDTQYF.

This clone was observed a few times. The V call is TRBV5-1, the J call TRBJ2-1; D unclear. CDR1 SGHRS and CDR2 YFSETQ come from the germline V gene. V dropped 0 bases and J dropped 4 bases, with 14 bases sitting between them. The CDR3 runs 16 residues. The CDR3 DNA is TGCGCCAGCAGCTTGGAGGGTAGTGGGCGATACAATGAGCAGTTCTTC. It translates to CASSLEGSGRYNEQFF.

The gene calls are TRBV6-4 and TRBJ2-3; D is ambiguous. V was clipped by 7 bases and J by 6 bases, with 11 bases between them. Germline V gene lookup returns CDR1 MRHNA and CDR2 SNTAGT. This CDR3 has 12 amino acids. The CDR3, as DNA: TGTGCCAGCAACCTGGTGGGGGATACGCAGTATTTT. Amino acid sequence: CASNLVGDTQYF.

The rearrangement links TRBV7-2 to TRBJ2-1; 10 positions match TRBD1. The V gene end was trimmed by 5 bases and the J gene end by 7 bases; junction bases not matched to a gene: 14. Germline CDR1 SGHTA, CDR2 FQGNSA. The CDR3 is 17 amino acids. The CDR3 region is CASSRTSGQGSRNEQFF. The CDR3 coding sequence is TGTGCCAGCAGCCGAACTTCGGGACAGGGGAGCCGGAATGAGCAGTTCTTC.

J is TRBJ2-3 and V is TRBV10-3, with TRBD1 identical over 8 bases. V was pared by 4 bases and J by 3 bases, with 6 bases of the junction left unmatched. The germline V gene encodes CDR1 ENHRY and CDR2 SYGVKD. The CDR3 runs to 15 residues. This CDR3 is CAISADRAHTDTQYF. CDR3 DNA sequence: TGTGCCATCAGTGCGGACAGGGCGCATACAGATACGCAGTATTTT.

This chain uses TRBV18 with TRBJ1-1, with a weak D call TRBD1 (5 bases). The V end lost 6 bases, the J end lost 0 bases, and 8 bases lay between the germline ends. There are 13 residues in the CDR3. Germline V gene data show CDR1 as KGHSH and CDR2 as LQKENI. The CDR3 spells CASSTEMNTEAFF. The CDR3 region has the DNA TGTGCCAGCTCGACAGAAATGAACACTGAAGCTTTCTTT.

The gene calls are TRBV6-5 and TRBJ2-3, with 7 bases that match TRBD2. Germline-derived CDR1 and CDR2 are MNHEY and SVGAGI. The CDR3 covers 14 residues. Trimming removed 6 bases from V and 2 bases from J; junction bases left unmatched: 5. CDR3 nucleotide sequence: TGTGCCAGCAGCCCGGGACTATCCACAGATACGCAGTATTTT. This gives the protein CASSPGLSTDTQYF.